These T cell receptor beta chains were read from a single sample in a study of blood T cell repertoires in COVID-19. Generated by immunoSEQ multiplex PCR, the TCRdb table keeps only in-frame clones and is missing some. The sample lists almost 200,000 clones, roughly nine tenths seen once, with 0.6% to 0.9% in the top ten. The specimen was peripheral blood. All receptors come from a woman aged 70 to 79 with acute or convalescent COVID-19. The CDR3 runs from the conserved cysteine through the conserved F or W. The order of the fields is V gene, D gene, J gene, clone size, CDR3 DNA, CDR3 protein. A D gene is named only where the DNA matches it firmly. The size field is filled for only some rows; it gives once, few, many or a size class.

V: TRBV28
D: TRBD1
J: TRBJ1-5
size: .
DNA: TGTGCCAGCAGCCCTGACAGGGGGGAGCAGCCCCAGCATTTT
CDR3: CASSPDRGEQPQHF

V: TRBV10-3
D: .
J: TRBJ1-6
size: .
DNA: TGTGCCATCGGCGGGGGGGGGTGGAATTCACCCCTCCACTTT
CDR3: CAIGGGGWNSPLHF

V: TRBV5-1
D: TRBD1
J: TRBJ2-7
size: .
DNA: TGCGCCAGCAGCTTGGGACCGGGACAGGTGACCGAGCAGTACTTC
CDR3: CASSLGPGQVTEQYF

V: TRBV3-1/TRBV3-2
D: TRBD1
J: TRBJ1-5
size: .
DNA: TGTGCCAGCAGTCTTCCGGGACAGGGCTTGAGGGATCAGCCCCAGCATTTT
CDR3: CASSLPGQGLRDQPQHF

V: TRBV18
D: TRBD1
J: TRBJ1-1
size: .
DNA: TGTGCCAGCTCACCGGGACAGGGGTTAACGGAAGCTTTCTTT
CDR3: CASSPGQGLTEAFF

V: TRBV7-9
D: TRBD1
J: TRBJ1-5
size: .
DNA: TGTGCCAGCAGCTTAGGGACAGGTGGGTTTCAGCCCCAGCATTTT
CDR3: CASSLGTGGFQPQHF

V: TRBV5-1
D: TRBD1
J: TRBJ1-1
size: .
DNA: TGCGCCAGCAGCGGACAGGGTCCAAACACTGAAGCTTTCTTT
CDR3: CASSGQGPNTEAFF

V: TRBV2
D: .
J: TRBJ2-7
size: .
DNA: TGTGCCGGAACGACAGGCAGCTCCTACGAGCAGTACTTC
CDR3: CAGTTGSSYEQYF

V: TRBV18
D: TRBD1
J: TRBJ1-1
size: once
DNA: TGTGCCAGCTCACCCAGACAGGGAACTGAAGCTTTCTTT
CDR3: CASSPRQGTEAFF

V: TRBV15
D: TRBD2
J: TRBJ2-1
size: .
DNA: TGTGCCACCAGCAGAGTAGGCCACGGGACTAGCGGGAGACATGAGCAGTTCTTC
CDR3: CATSRVGHGTSGRHEQFF

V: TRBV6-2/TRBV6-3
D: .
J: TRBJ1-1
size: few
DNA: TGTGCCAGCAGGTACACCCCGGGAAGTGAAGCTTTCTTT
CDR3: CASRYTPGSEAFF